Shown below are 6 T cell receptor beta chains from a single sample sequenced in a study of blood T cell repertoires in COVID-19. Using immunoSEQ multiplex PCR, the repertoire was profiled, and TCRdb retains in-frame clones only, with some absent. The sample has around 300,000 clones, 70% to 90% seen once. Sequences were obtained from peripheral blood. These receptors were obtained from a woman aged 35 to 49 with acute or convalescent COVID-19.

CDR3 DNA sequence: TGTGCCAGCAGTGGTTGGGGGAGGACCATGGGATCCACAGATACGCAGTATTTT. Translation: CASSGWGRTMGSTDTQYF. This sequence joins TRBV2 and TRBJ2-3; TRBD2 might be the D (6 bases). The CDR3 is made up of 18 amino acids. Germline assignment: CDR1 SNHLY and CDR2 FYNNEI. Trimming took off 4 bases at V and 2 bases at J, with 22 bases between the two ends.

This clone was detected once. The chain employs TRBV4-1 and TRBJ1-2; TRBD1 aligns across 12 bases. Germline assignment: CDR1 MGHRA and CDR2 YSYEKL. The CDR3 covers 14 residues. The trim removed 4 bases at V and 8 bases at J, leaving 5 bases unmatched. CDR3 sequence (DNA): TGCGCCAGCAGCCCGGGACAGGGGGCCGAGGGCTACACCTTC. This encodes CASSPGQGAEGYTF.

The genes are TRBV11-2 and TRBJ1-1, with a tentative D call TRBD1 (5 bases). Germline V gives CDR1 SGHAT, CDR2 FQNNGV. This CDR3 contains 18 residues. V was trimmed by 1 base and J by 3 bases, leaving 21 bases between them. Here the CDR3 DNA reads TGTGCCAGCAGCTTAGCGGGGGTGACCCACCTGGGGGACACTGAAGCTTTCTTT. It encodes CASSLAGVTHLGDTEAFF.

The V and J genes are TRBV5-4 and TRBJ2-3, with D hard to call. The CDR3 sequence is 12 residues long. Trimming stripped 9 bases from V and 2 bases from J, with 10 bases between. CDR1 and CDR2 (germline): SGHNT, YYREEE (reference sequence). For the CDR3, the DNA is TGTGCCACCTCAGGTTACACAGATACGCAGTATTTT. Translation: CATSGYTDTQYF.

This clone was counted a single time. V and J are TRBV12-3 or TRBV12-4 and TRBJ1-5, with D uncertain. The V and J ends lost 5 bases and 3 bases respectively, with 5 bases between them. There are 12 residues in the CDR3. This CDR3 is CASSLANQPQHF. CDR3 nucleotide sequence: TGTGCCAGCAGTCTGGCCAATCAGCCCCAGCATTTT.

The V call is TRBV11-2, the J call TRBJ1-1; 7 bases fit TRBD1. The germline CDR1 and CDR2 sequences are SGHAT and FQNNGV. The CDR3 has 14 amino acids. With 1 base clipped from V and 5 bases from J, the junction kept 4 bases outside the gene matches. The CDR3, as DNA: TGTGCCAGCAGCTTAGGGACAGGTTGGACTGAAGCTTTCTTT. Translated, it gives CASSLGTGWTEAFF. The full variable domain, completed using reference TRBV11-2 and TRBJ1-1, is EAGVAQSPRYKIIEKRQSVAFWCNPISGHATLYWYQQILGQGPKLLIQFQNNGVVDDSQLPKDRFSAERLKGVDSTLKIQPAKLEDSAVYLCASSLGTGWTEAFFGQGTRLTVV.